The 30 T cell receptor beta chains listed next were all sequenced from one sample in a study of cytomegalovirus exposure and HLA in healthy donors. PCR was performed using 60 Vbeta and 13 Jbeta primers. The data were produced by immunoSEQ multiplex PCR, yet TCRdb's version contains in-frame clones alone and is incomplete. There are 45,000 to 55,000 clones in the sample, with roughly 11% held by the top ten. The sample was PBMCs. The source is a woman aged 45 to 65 in good health and CMV-seropositive.

This chain links TRBV6-1 with TRBJ1-1; 7 bases are shared with TRBD1. This CDR3 contains 15 residues. The germline V gene encodes CDR1 MNHNS and CDR2 SASEGT. V shed 2 bases and J 4 bases; nucleotides not matched to a gene: 7. The DNA of the CDR3 is TGTGCCAGCAGTGAATTAGGACAGGCGACCACTGAAGCTTTCTTT. Its protein product is CASSELGQATTEAFF.

This chain links TRBV19 with TRBJ2-7; 7 nucleotides line up with TRBD2. The length of the CDR3 is 14 residues. The ends lost 3 bases at V and 6 bases at J; junction bases unmatched: 8. Germline CDR1 and CDR2: LNHDA and SQIVND (reference sequence). CDR3 sequence (DNA): TGTGCCAGTAGTATGCAACTCGGGGGGTTCGAGCAGTACTTC. Translation: CASSMQLGGFEQYF.

This chain links TRBV28 with TRBJ1-2; D call uncertain. V gave up 2 bases and J gave up 3 bases, with 19 bases separating them. This CDR3 has 17 amino acids. Germline V gene sequence: CDR1 MDHEN, CDR2 SYDVKM. The CDR3 sequence is CASSLMMWTGYDYGYTF. CDR3 DNA sequence: TGTGCCAGCAGTTTAATGATGTGGACGGGGTATGACTATGGCTACACCTTC.

The chain carries TRBV13 and TRBJ2-5; 8 bases align to TRBD2. CDR1 is PRHDT, CDR2 FYEKMQ, per germline (reference sequence). The CDR3 consists of 16 residues. Trimming cost V 5 bases and J 5 bases; bases outside gene matches: 13. The CDR3 reads CASSPPTSAQRETQYF. DNA of the CDR3: TGTGCCAGCAGCCCCCCGACTAGCGCCCAGAGGGAGACCCAGTACTTC. The whole variable domain, filled in from reference TRBV13 and TRBJ2-5, reads AAGVIQSPRHLIKEKRETATLKCYPIPRHDTVYWYQQGPGQDPQFLISFYEKMQSDKGSIPDRFSAQQFSDYHSELNMSSLELGDSALYFCASSPPTSAQRETQYFGPGTRLLVL.

This chain's CDR3 is CATSRESPLRGEQYF. In DNA, the CDR3 is TGTGCCACCAGCAGAGAGAGCCCCCTCAGGGGCGAGCAGTACTTC. This chain joins TRBV15 and TRBJ2-7; D is perhaps TRBD1 (6 bases). The CDR3 is made up of 15 amino acids. Deletions cut 0 bases from V and 6 bases from J, with 15 bases between. Germline V CDR1 and CDR2: LNHNV, YYDKDF (reference sequence).

The rearrangement joins TRBV5-6 to TRBJ2-3, with D perhaps TRBD1 (5 bases). Germline values: CDR1 SGHDT, CDR2 YYEEEE. Trimming took off 2 bases at V and 2 bases at J, with 15 bases between the two ends. The CDR3 loop spans 16 amino acids. The CDR3: CASSLSGRLVTDTQYF. CDR3 bases: TGTGCCAGCAGCTTATCAGGGCGACTTGTCACAGATACGCAGTATTTT.

This chain joins TRBV2 and TRBJ2-7; possibly TRBD1 for D (6 bases). CDR3 length: 14 residues. V lost 7 bases to trimming and J lost 2 bases, with 15 bases between them. The germline gives CDR1 SNHLY, CDR2 FYNNEI. The CDR3 DNA reads TGTGCCAGCACTAGACAGGTCACCCCCTACGAGCAGTACTTC. This gives the protein CASTRQVTPYEQYF.

The chain carries TRBV19 and TRBJ1-2, with D unclear. Germline CDR1 and CDR2: LNHDA and SQIVND (reference sequence). The V gene lost 2 bases and the J gene lost 13 bases, with 14 bases spanning the gap. The CDR3 consists of 12 residues. DNA of the CDR3: TGTGCCAGTAGTATAAGCAACAGTCAAGCCACCTTC. This codes for CASSISNSQATF.

V and J are TRBV27 and TRBJ2-7; D might be TRBD2 (5 bases). Germline V gives CDR1 MNHEY, CDR2 SMNVEV (reference sequence). V lost 3 bases, J lost 5 bases, and 14 bases lay in between. CDR3 length: 14 residues. The CDR3 coding sequence is TGTGCCAGCAGTTTGGTCGGGGTCCGCGACGAGCAGTACTTC. Translating it yields CASSLVGVRDEQYF.

This rearrangement joins TRBV6-6 to TRBJ1-5; 7 bases are a match to TRBD1. CDR3 length: 15 residues. The germline CDR1 and CDR2 sequences are MNHNY and SVGAGI (reference sequence). V was pared by 5 bases and J by 4 bases, with 8 bases of the junction left unmatched. CDR3 sequence (DNA): TGTGCCAGCAGTAACACGGGACAGAGAAATCAGCCCCAGCATTTT. Encoded protein: CASSNTGQRNQPQHF.

The chain joins TRBV28 to TRBJ1-1; D uncertain. The CDR3 consists of 15 residues. Deletions cut 3 bases from V and 6 bases from J, with 17 bases between. Germline V gives CDR1 MDHEN, CDR2 SYDVKM. CDR3: CASSFRLRGNAEAFF. The DNA for the CDR3 is TGTGCCAGCAGTTTTCGTCTGCGGGGAAACGCTGAAGCTTTCTTT.

The chain has TRBV19 and TRBJ1-2; 8 bases align to TRBD1. Germline CDR1 is LNHDA and CDR2 is SQIVND (reference sequence). This CDR3 is built from 16 residues. J gave up 3 bases and V 7 bases, and 13 bases lay outside the gene matches. The CDR3 DNA reads TGTGCCAGTACCCTTAGATGGGACAGGCCATACTATGGCTACACCTTC. The encoded protein is CASTLRWDRPYYGYTF. The full variable domain, in which reference TRBV19 and TRBJ1-2 provide the parts outside the CDR3, is DGGITQSPKYLFRKEGQNVTLSCEQNLNHDAMYWYRQDPGQGLRLIYYSQIVNDFQKGDIAEGYSVSREKKESFPLTVTSAQKNPTAFYLCASTLRWDRPYYGYTFGSGTRLTVV.

The CDR3, as DNA: TGCGCCAGCAGGTCAAGGGAGGGGAATGAAAAACTGTTTTTT. It yields the protein CASRSREGNEKLFF. The V and J genes are TRBV10-1 and TRBJ1-4; a weak D match, TRBD1 (5 bases). The germline V and J ends were trimmed by 6 bases and 5 bases, with 13 bases remaining between them. The CDR3 is 14 amino acids. CDR1 WNHNN and CDR2 SYGVQD come from the germline V gene (reference sequence).

The chain has TRBV29-1 and TRBJ2-5; TRBD1 aligns across 8 bases. CDR1 SQVTM and CDR2 ANQGSEA come from the germline V gene. Germline trimming cut 8 bases from V and 2 bases from J; bases unmatched to any gene: 4. This CDR3 spans 12 amino acids. CDR3 nucleotides: TGCAGCACCCGACAGGGGCAAGAGACCCAGTACTTC. Its protein product is CSTRQGQETQYF.

The rearrangement joins TRBV15 to TRBJ2-7, with 7 bases that match TRBD1. CDR1 LNHNV and CDR2 YYDKDF come from the germline V gene (reference sequence). This CDR3 spans 16 amino acids. Unmatched junction bases numbered 8, after V lost 3 bases and J lost 0 bases. CDR3 in DNA: TGTGCCACCAGCAGTGACAGGGATCAGAGCTCCTACGAGCAGTACTTC. Encoded protein: CATSSDRDQSSYEQYF.

The chain couples TRBV28 to TRBJ2-5; D is perhaps TRBD1 (5 bases). Germline CDR1 and CDR2: MDHEN and SYDVKM. This CDR3 spans 16 amino acids. Trimming removed 6 bases from V and 5 bases from J, with 22 bases in between. In nucleotides, the CDR3 is TGTGCCAGCAGCCTTATCGACAGCAGATTGGGCGAGACCCAGTACTTC. Translation: CASSLIDSRLGETQYF.

In nucleotides, the CDR3 is TGTGCCAGCAGCCACCGGGACAGTTTTATCTATGGCTACACCTTC. Translated, it gives CASSHRDSFIYGYTF. The chain uses TRBV4-2 and TRBJ1-2; the match to TRBD1 covers 7 bases. The germline CDR1 and CDR2 sequences are LGHNA and YNFKEQ. The ends lost 3 bases at V and 4 bases at J; junction bases unmatched: 8. CDR3 length equals 15 residues.

This chain joins TRBV9 and TRBJ2-1; 10 positions match TRBD2. The CDR3 runs to 15 residues. With 2 bases clipped from V and 5 bases from J, the junction kept 4 bases outside the gene matches. Germline lookup yields CDR1 SGDLS and CDR2 YYNGEE. The CDR3 nucleotides are TGTGCCAGCAGCGTTAGCGGGAGGAGTAACAATGAGCAGTTCTTC. The encoded protein is CASSVSGRSNNEQFF.

The chain recombines TRBV28 with TRBJ1-1; D is unclear. Trimming removed 5 bases at V and 4 bases at J, with 8 bases between. In germline, CDR1 is MDHEN, CDR2 SYDVKM. This CDR3 comprises 12 residues. The CDR3 DNA sequence: TGTGCCAGCAGTCCCCATGTCACTGAAGCTTTCTTT. This sequence encodes CASSPHVTEAFF.

The rearrangement links TRBV6-5 to TRBJ1-2; 8 nucleotides agree with TRBD1. The CDR3 has 16 amino acids. Germline loops: CDR1 MNHEY, CDR2 SVGAGI. J was trimmed by 4 bases and V by 2 bases; bases with no gene match: 9. In DNA form, the CDR3 reads TGTGCCAGCAGTTACACAGTTGGACAGGGCATCTATGGCTACACCTTC. Translated, it gives CASSYTVGQGIYGYTF.

The chain is built from TRBV4-3 and TRBJ1-2; 10 bases map to TRBD1. This CDR3 comprises 18 residues. Germline loops: CDR1 LGHNA, CDR2 YSLEER. Trimming removed 0 bases from V and 2 bases from J; junction bases left unmatched: 9. DNA of the CDR3: TGCGCCAGCAGCCAAGATAGGCTTGGGACAGGGGTAAACTATGGCTACACCTTC. This sequence encodes CASSQDRLGTGVNYGYTF.

Details on this clone: Other DNA sequences in this sample translate to the same CDR3. V usage is TRBV13 and J usage is TRBJ1-1; maybe TRBD1 (5 bases). This CDR3 spans 18 amino acids. CDR1 PRHDT and CDR2 FYEKMQ come from the germline V gene (reference sequence). The CDR3, as DNA: TGTGCTCCAAGCCAGGGAGGAGGATGGTTCCCTCAGAACACTGAAGCTTTCTTT. It yields the protein CAPSQGGGWFPQNTEAFF.

On this clone: This specimen includes other DNA sequences encoding the same CDR3. The V call is TRBV7-9, the J call TRBJ1-1; D is possibly TRBD1 (5 bases). The CDR3 consists of 11 residues. The germline V gene has CDR1 SEHNR and CDR2 FQNEAQ (reference sequence). Trimming stripped 6 bases from V and 5 bases from J, with 7 bases between. The CDR3 region is CASSRGTEAFF. In nucleotides, the CDR3 is TGTGCCAGCAGTCGGGGGACTGAAGCTTTCTTT. The complete variable domain, with remaining parts taken from reference TRBV7-9 and TRBJ1-1, reads DTGVSQNPRHKITKRGQNVTFRCDPISEHNRLYWYRQTLGQGPEFLTYFQNEAQLEKSRLLSDRFSAERPKGSFSTLEIQRTEQGDSAMYLCASSRGTEAFFGQGTRLTVV.

The chain links TRBV5-1 to TRBJ2-7, with TRBD1 matching over 7 bases. This CDR3 has 14 residues. V lost 0 bases, J lost 7 bases, and 7 bases stayed unmatched. Germline V gene data show CDR1 as SGHRS and CDR2 as YFSETQ. The CDR3 DNA reads as TGCGCCAGCAGCTTGGCGGGACAGTTTGAGGAGCAGTACTTC. It yields the protein CASSLAGQFEEQYF. Based on the CDR3 plus reference TRBV5-1 and TRBJ2-7, the full variable domain is KAGVTQTPRYLIKTRGQQVTLSCSPISGHRSVSWYQQTPGQGLQFLFEYFSETQRNKGNFPGRFSGRQFSNSRSEMNVSTLELGDSALYLCASSLAGQFEEQYFGPGTRLTVT.

The chain has TRBV30 and TRBJ1-2; 7 bases fit TRBD1. V dropped 2 bases and J dropped 8; count of bases not matched to a gene: 8. The CDR3 runs to 13 residues. Germline loops: CDR1 GTSNPN, CDR2 SVGIG (reference sequence). CDR3 nucleotides: TGTGCCTGGAGTTGGCAGGGGGTAAGCGGCTACACCTTC. This gives the protein CAWSWQGVSGYTF. Complete variable domain (other parts from reference TRBV30 and TRBJ1-2): SQTIHQWPATLVQPVGSPLSLECTVEGTSNPNLYWYRQAAGRGLQLLFYSVGIGQISSEVPQNLSASRPQDRQFILSSKKLLLSDSGFYLCAWSWQGVSGYTFGSGTRLTVV.

V is TRBV29-1 and J is TRBJ2-1, with a tentative D call TRBD2 (5 bases). Germline V gene sequence: CDR1 SQVTM, CDR2 ANQGSEA. This CDR3 spans 12 amino acids. V lost 8 bases, J lost 6 bases, and 14 bases lay in between. The CDR3 DNA follows: TGCAGCTTTCGCCGGGAACTCAATGAGCAGTTCTTC. The encoded protein is CSFRRELNEQFF.

V is TRBV6-1 and J is TRBJ1-2, with 10 bases that match TRBD1. This CDR3 has 15 amino acids. In germline, CDR1 is MNHNS, CDR2 SASEGT. Trimming took 4 bases from V and 8 from J; bases not matched to a gene: 10. CDR3 bases: TGTGCCAGCAGTGTATTTGACGGGACAGGGGAAGGCTACACCTTC. Encoded protein: CASSVFDGTGEGYTF.

The rearrangement links TRBV7-3 to TRBJ2-7, with D possibly being TRBD1 (6 bases). V was shortened by 4 bases and J by 5 bases, with 12 bases between the two germline ends. The CDR3 length is 13 residues. Germline values: CDR1 SGHTA, CDR2 FQGTGA. Here the CDR3 DNA reads TGTGCCAGCAGCTCAACCAGGGGCGACGAGCAGTACTTC. Encoded protein: CASSSTRGDEQYF.

V usage is TRBV10-2 and J usage is TRBJ2-7; possibly TRBD1 for D (5 bases). The CDR3 length is 13 residues. The V gene lost 6 bases and the J gene lost 6 bases, with 15 bases spanning the gap. Germline CDR1 is WSHSY and CDR2 is SAAADI. CDR3 in amino acids: CASSLSGIFEQYF. The DNA of the CDR3 is TGCGCCAGCAGCTTGTCAGGGATTTTCGAGCAGTACTTC.

The chain is built from TRBV29-1 and TRBJ2-3; unclear D gene. Trimming took 4 bases from V and 6 from J, leaving 14 bases between them. Germline V CDR1 and CDR2: SQVTM, ANQGSEA. CDR3 length: 13 residues. In DNA form, the CDR3 reads TGCAGCGTTGCACCTCCTAGTGCTGATACGCAGTATTTT. This codes for CSVAPPSADTQYF.